Sequencing of this T cell receptor beta chain was carried out in a study of blood T cell repertoires in COVID-19. As for the study in general: Acute-phase and convalescent COVID-19 samples originated in the United States, Italy and Spain.

The germline CDR1 and CDR2 sequences are MDHEN and SYDVKM. Trimming took 8 bases from V and 2 from J, leaving 9 bases between them. The CDR3 extends over 12 amino acids. Participants in the exposed group had met a COVID-19 case in the 2 weeks before joining the study. This clone was detected once. Sequencing was performed with immunoSEQ multiplex PCR; in TCRdb, only in-frame clones are kept and a portion is missing. The repertoire holds 130,000 to 150,000 clones, with roughly 84% as singletons. The TCR was taken from a woman aged 45-59 years who had been exposed to COVID-19. This sequence joins TRBV28 and TRBJ1-2; the D is unclear. Sequencing was carried out using PBMCs or T cells enriched from blood (not recorded which). In DNA form, the CDR3 reads TGTGCCAGCTCGGGGAGCAACTATGGCTACACCTTC. Its translation: CASSGSNYGYTF.